This T cell receptor (beta chain) was recovered during a study of OX40 agonist ivuxolimab in advanced cancers. Measured with immunoSEQ multiplex PCR; TCRdb has only the in-frame clones, and not every one. The sample carries about 60,000 clones, about four fifths recorded once. Sequencing was performed on CD4+ or CD8+ T cells sorted from blood, taken in a trial of the OX40 agonist ivuxolimab. The receptor was isolated from an adult with an advanced solid tumor such as melanoma, head and neck, liver or kidney cancer.

This CDR3 is CASWGGPYEQYF. The CDR3 DNA reads TGTGCCAGCTGGGGGGGGCCCTACGAGCAGTACTTC. The chain has TRBV6-4 and TRBJ2-7; possible D gene TRBD2, 7 bases. Per germline, CDR1 MRHNA and CDR2 SNTAGT. The CDR3 extends over 12 amino acids. V dropped 8 bases and J dropped 2 bases, with 10 bases sitting between them.